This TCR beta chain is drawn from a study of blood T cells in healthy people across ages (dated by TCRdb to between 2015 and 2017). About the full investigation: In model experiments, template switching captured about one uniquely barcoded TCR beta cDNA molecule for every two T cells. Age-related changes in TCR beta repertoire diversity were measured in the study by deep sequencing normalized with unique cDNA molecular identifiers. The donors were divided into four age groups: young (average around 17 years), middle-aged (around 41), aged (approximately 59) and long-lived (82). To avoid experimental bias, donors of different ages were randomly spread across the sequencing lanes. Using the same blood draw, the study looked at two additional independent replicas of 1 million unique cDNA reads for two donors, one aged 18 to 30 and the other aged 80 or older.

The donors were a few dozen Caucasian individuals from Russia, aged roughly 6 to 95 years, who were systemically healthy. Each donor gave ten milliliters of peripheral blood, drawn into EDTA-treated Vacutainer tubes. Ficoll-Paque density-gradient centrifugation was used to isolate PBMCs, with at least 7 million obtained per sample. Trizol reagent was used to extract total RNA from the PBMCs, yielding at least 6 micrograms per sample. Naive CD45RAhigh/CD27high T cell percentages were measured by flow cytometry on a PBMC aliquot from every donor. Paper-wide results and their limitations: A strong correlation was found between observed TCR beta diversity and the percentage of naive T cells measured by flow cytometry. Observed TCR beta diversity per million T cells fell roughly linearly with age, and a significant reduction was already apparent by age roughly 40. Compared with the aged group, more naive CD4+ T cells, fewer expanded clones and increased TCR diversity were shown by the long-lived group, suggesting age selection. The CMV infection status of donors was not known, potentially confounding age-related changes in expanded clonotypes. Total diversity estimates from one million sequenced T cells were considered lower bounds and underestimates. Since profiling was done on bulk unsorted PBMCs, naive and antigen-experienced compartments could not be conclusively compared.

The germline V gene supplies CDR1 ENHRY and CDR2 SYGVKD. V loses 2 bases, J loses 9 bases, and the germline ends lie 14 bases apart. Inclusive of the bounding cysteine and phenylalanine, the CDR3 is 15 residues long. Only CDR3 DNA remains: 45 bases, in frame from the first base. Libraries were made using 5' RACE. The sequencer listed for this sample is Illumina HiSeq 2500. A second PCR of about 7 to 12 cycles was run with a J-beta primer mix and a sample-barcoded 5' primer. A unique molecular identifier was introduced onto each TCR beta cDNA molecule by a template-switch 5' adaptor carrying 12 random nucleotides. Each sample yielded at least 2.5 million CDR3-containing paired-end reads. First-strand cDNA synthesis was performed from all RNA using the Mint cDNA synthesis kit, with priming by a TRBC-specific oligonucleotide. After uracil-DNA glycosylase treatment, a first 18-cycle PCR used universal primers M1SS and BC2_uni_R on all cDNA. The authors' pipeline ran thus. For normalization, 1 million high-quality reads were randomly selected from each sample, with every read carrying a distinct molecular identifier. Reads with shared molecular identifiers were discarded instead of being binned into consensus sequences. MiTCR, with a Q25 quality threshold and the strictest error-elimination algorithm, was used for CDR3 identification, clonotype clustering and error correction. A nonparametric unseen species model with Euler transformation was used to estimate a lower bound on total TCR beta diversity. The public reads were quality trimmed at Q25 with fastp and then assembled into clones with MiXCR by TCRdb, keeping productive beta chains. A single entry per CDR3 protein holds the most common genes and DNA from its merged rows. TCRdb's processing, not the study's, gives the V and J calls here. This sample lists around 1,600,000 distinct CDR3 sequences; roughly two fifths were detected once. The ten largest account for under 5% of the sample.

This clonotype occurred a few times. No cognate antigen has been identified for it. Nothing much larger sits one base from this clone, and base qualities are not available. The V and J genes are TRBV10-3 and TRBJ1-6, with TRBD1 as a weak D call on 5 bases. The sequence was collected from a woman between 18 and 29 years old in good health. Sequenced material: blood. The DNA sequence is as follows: TGTGCCATCAGTGAGAGCGGCCCGGGACGTTCACCCCTCCACTTT. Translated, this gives CAISESGPGRSPLHF.